These 18 T cell receptor beta chains were all obtained from the same sample, sequenced in a study of cytomegalovirus exposure and HLA in healthy donors. Primers included in the PCR were 60 Vbeta and 13 Jbeta primers. Using immunoSEQ multiplex PCR, the repertoire was profiled, and TCRdb retains in-frame clones only, with some absent. The data show 90,000 to 120,000 clones, over 65% seen once. Sequencing used PBMCs. The receptors originated from a woman between 40 and 50 years old in good health and CMV-seropositive.

This clone was seen just once. V gene TRBV5-4 combines with J gene TRBJ1-1; D possibly corresponds to TRBD1 (5 bases). This CDR3 has 13 amino acids. Deletions cut 0 bases from V and 7 bases from J, with 10 bases between. Germline loops: CDR1 SGHNT, CDR2 YYREEE (reference sequence). CDR3 in DNA: TGTGCCAGCAGCTTGGCGGGCGGGGGTGAAGCTTTCTTT. Protein sequence: CASSLAGGGEAFF.

The chain carries TRBV19 and TRBJ1-1; possibly TRBD1 for D (5 bases). V gave up 6 bases and J gave up 5 bases, with 10 bases separating them. Germline V CDR1 and CDR2: LNHDA, SQIVND (reference sequence). This CDR3 is built from 12 residues. The CDR3 loop is CASRRRGTEAFF. The CDR3 nucleotides are TGTGCCAGTAGGAGGAGGGGTACTGAAGCTTTCTTT.

The chain joins TRBV5-6 to TRBJ2-3, with 7 positions matching TRBD1. Germline V gives CDR1 SGHDT, CDR2 YYEEEE. The CDR3 extends over 16 amino acids. V shed 3 bases and J 0 bases; nucleotides not matched to a gene: 7. CDR3 in DNA: TGTGCCAGCAGCTGGAACAGGGGCCTCAGCACAGATACGCAGTATTTT. This sequence encodes CASSWNRGLSTDTQYF.

As regards this clone: A read error may account for a junction end that differs from germline. The V call is TRBV6-5, the J call TRBJ1-3; D uncertain. CDR1 and CDR2 (germline): MNHEY, SVGAGI. CDR3 length: 15 amino acids. CDR3 sequence (DNA): TGTGCCAACAGTTACTCTGCGGCAACTGGAAACACCATATATTTT. Its translation is CANSYSAATGNTIYF.

This clone was counted between two and nine times. V usage is TRBV18 and J usage is TRBJ2-1; TRBD1 agrees at 8 bases. The J segment lost 2 bases and the V segment lost 4 bases, leaving 7 bases of the junction unmatched. Germline V gene lookup returns CDR1 KGHSH and CDR2 LQKENI. CDR3 length: 16 amino acids. In nucleotides, the CDR3 is TGTGCCAGCTCACTAGCTCAGGGGGCCGCCTACAATGAGCAGTTCTTC. Protein product: CASSLAQGAAYNEQFF.

The CDR3 DNA reads TGTGCCGGTACCGGGACAGGGAACGGTGAGCAGTTCTTC. Protein product: CAGTGTGNGEQFF. The chain uses TRBV30 and TRBJ2-1, with 9 positions matching TRBD1. With V trimmed by 8 bases and J by 9 bases, 11 bases remained unmatched. The CDR3 totals 13 residues. Germline loops: CDR1 GTSNPN, CDR2 SVGIG (reference sequence).

This rearrangement joins TRBV2 to TRBJ2-5; 11 nucleotides align to TRBD2. This CDR3 has 16 residues. From germline, CDR1 is SNHLY and CDR2 FYNNEI. V trimming: 3 bases; J trimming: 1 base; junction bases outside the gene matches: 4. Here the CDR3 reads CASSDFTSGGQETQYF. The CDR3 coding sequence is TGTGCCAGCAGTGATTTCACTAGCGGGGGCCAAGAGACCCAGTACTTC.

V usage is TRBV5-1 and J usage is TRBJ2-7; a possible D gene is TRBD2 (5 bases). Trimming left V 3 bases short and J 7 bases short, with 14 bases between. CDR1 and CDR2 from the germline V gene are SGHRS and YFSETQ. CDR3 length equals 13 residues. In nucleotides, the CDR3 is TGCGCCAGCAGCTACGACCCGTCGGGGGAGCAGTACTTC. It encodes CASSYDPSGEQYF.

The V call is TRBV9, the J call TRBJ1-5; D call uncertain. The CDR3 is made up of 15 amino acids. The germline CDR1 and CDR2 sequences are SGDLS and YYNGEE. Trimming shortened V by 2 bases and J by 2 bases, and 11 bases separated the two germline ends. DNA for the CDR3: TGTGCCAGCAGCGTTTCTGTCGGGGGCAATCAGCCCCAGCATTTT. It encodes CASSVSVGGNQPQHF.

About this clone: A read error may produce the germline difference seen at one junction end. The V and J genes are TRBV7-9 and TRBJ2-7; 8 bases align to TRBD2. CDR1 and CDR2 from the germline V gene are SEHNR and FQNEAQ (reference sequence). The CDR3 is 12 amino acids. The CDR3 loop reads CSSSSLADEQYF. The CDR3 nucleotides are TGTTCCAGCAGCTCACTAGCGGACGAGCAGTACTTC.

V gene TRBV10-3 combines with J gene TRBJ2-5, with TRBD1 identical over 8 bases. This CDR3 is 15 amino acids long. Germline-derived CDR1 and CDR2 are ENHRY and SYGVKD. Losses at the gene ends were 3 bases for V and 5 bases for J; bases not matched to a gene: 8. The DNA of the CDR3 is TGTGCCATCAGTGACCAACAGGGGGTAGGGGAGACCCAGTACTTC. This sequence encodes CAISDQQGVGETQYF.

The V and J genes are TRBV9 and TRBJ1-4; 9 nucleotides align to TRBD1. Unmatched junction bases numbered 9, after V lost 4 bases and J lost 8 bases. Germline V CDR1 and CDR2: SGDLS, YYNGEE. This CDR3 is built from 15 residues. As DNA, the CDR3 is TGTGCCAGCAGCATGGGACAGGGAAGTGAAGAAAAACTGTTTTTT. This encodes CASSMGQGSEEKLFF.

This clone was seen just once. The V call is TRBV5-1, the J call TRBJ1-1; D is unclear. V lost 4 bases and J 3 bases, leaving 13 bases between the germline ends. The length of the CDR3 is 14 residues. Germline V CDR1 and CDR2: SGHRS, YFSETQ. DNA of the CDR3: TGCGCCAGCAGCCCAGGAAGCCAATACACTGAAGCTTTCTTT. It is translated as CASSPGSQYTEAFF. Looking up the rest from reference TRBV5-1 and TRBJ1-1 gives the full variable domain: KAGVTQTPRYLIKTRGQQVTLSCSPISGHRSVSWYQQTPGQGLQFLFEYFSETQRNKGNFPGRFSGRQFSNSRSEMNVSTLELGDSALYLCASSPGSQYTEAFFGQGTRLTVV.

This chain connects TRBV7-2 to TRBJ1-4; TRBD1 aligns across 10 bases. Per germline, CDR1 SGHTA and CDR2 FQGNSA. Trimming at V came to 0 bases and at J to 9 bases, leaving 4 bases not matched to a gene. This CDR3 is built from 15 residues. DNA for the CDR3: TGTGCCAGCAGCTTAGCTGGGACAGGGGTGCAAAAACTGTTTTTT. It codes for CASSLAGTGVQKLFF.

The chain is built from TRBV7-9 and TRBJ2-7; unclear D gene. From germline, CDR1 is SEHNR and CDR2 FQNEAQ (reference sequence). The ends were cut back, 2 bases at V and 3 bases at J, with 8 bases in the middle. The CDR3 runs 13 residues. The chain's CDR3 is CASSLSGGYEQYF. The CDR3 DNA reads TGTGCCAGCAGCTTATCTGGCGGCTACGAGCAGTACTTC.

This sequence joins TRBV7-6 and TRBJ1-6; D might be TRBD1 (6 bases). CDR1 and CDR2 from the germline V gene are SGHVS and FNYEAQ. This CDR3 region has 15 residues. Trimming shortened V by 2 bases and J by 8 bases, and 13 bases separated the two germline ends. This chain's CDR3 is CASSLLGTRDSPLHF. CDR3 DNA: TGTGCCAGCAGCTTACTTGGGACAAGGGATTCACCCCTCCACTTT.

CDR3 sequence: CIAGGNEKLFF. The DNA of the CDR3 is TGCATCGCGGGCGGGAACGAAAAACTGTTTTTT. The chain is built from TRBV20-1 and TRBJ1-4; D not certain. Per the germline V gene, CDR1 is DFQATT and CDR2 is SNEGSKA (reference sequence). The CDR3 has 11 residues.

This chain links TRBV10-3 with TRBJ1-1; the D gene is possibly TRBD1 (6 bases). Looked up from germline, CDR1 is ENHRY and CDR2 is SYGVKD. Trimming removed 6 bases at V and 7 bases at J, with 15 bases between. The CDR3 consists of 13 residues. The CDR3 is CAISRPGAGEAFF. The CDR3 DNA reads as TGTGCCATCAGCCGACCAGGGGCCGGTGAAGCTTTCTTT.